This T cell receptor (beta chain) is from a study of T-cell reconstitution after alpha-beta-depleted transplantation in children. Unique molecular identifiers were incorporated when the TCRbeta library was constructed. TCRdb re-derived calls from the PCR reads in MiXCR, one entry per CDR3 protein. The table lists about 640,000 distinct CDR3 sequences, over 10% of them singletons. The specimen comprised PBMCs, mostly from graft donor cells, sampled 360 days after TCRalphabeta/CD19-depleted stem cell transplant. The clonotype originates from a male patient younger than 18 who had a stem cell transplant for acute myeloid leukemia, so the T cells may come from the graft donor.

As DNA, the CDR3 is TGCGCCAGCAGCCAAGGAGGGGGGTCTTCTACCCCCTACGAGCAGTACTTC. The encoded protein is CASSQGGGSSTPYEQYF. V and J are TRBV4-3 and TRBJ2-7; D tentatively fits TRBD1 or TRBD2 (6 bases each). V lost 1 base and J 2 bases, leaving 18 bases between the germline ends. CDR3 length: 17 amino acids. CDR1 is LGHNA and CDR2 is YSLEER in the germline V gene.